This T cell receptor beta chain stems from a study of beta chain features in type 1 diabetes. The study, taken as a whole, reports: Shorter TCRB CDR3s, moderately but significantly so, marked every one of the four CD4+ subsets in Type 1 diabetes patients. A possible short-template PCR bias applies equally to patients and controls. More deletions and fewer insertions at VDJ junctions were found in patients with type 1 diabetes.

Points on this clone: Antigen specificity is unknown.

Expressed TCRB transcripts were sequenced because the isolated RNA had all been reverse transcribed beforehand. Profiling relied on immunoSEQ multiplex PCR, and the TCRdb table lists in-frame clones only, not all of them. Of 250,000 to 350,000 clones in the sample, 15% were seen once. In total, each donor contributed a single heparinised blood draw that averaged approximately 120 mL. Trimming cost V 5 bases and J 0 bases; bases outside gene matches: 9. Germline-derived CDR1 and CDR2 are SGHNT and YYREEE (reference sequence). This CDR3 contains 17 residues. Sequenced material: naive CD4+ T cells from blood. The chain combines TRBV5-4 with TRBJ2-4; 9 bases agree with TRBD2. This TCR derives from a man aged 18 to 30 with type 1 diabetes. The CDR3 region is CASSYLAGSLAKNIQYF. The CDR3 coding sequence is TGTGCCAGCAGTTACCTAGCGGGGTCTCTAGCCAAAAACATTCAGTACTTC.